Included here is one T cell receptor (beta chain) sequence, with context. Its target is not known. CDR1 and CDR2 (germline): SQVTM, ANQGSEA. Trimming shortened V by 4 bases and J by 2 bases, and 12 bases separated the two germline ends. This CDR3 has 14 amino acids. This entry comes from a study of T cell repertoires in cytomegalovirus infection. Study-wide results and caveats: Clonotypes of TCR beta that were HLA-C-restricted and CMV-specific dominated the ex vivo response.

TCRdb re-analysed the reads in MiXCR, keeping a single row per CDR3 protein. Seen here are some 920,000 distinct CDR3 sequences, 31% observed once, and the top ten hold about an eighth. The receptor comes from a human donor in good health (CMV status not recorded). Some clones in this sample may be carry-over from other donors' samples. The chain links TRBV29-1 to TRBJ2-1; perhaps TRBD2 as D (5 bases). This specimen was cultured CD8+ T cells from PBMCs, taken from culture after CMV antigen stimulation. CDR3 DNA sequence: TGCAGCGTTGCTCGGGGTGGCCCCTACAATGAGCAGTTCTTC. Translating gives CSVARGGPYNEQFF.